Presented here are 20 T cell receptor beta chains from one specimen sequenced in a study of T cells after yellow fever vaccination. From the 5' RACE reads, TCRdb called clonotypes with MiXCR, one entry per CDR3 protein. Here the sample spans hundreds of thousands of distinct CDR3 sequences, 8.7% being singletons. This material consisted of PBMCs, taken on the day of the first yellow fever vaccination. The receptors derive from a man aged 18 to 30 who received the YFV17D yellow fever vaccine.

The V and J genes are TRBV15 and TRBJ2-2; TRBD1 aligns across 12 bases. The CDR3 totals 14 residues. Germline V gene sequence: CDR1 LNHNV, CDR2 YYDKDF (reference sequence). V shed 8 bases and J 6 bases; nucleotides not matched to a gene: 4. The CDR3 coding sequence is TGTGCCACCGGGACAGGGGGCTTGGCCGGGGAGCTGTTTTTT. Amino acid sequence: CATGTGGLAGELFF. The full variable domain, completed using reference TRBV15 and TRBJ2-2, is DAMVIQNPRYQVTQFGKPVTLSCSQTLNHNVMYWYQQKSSQAPKLLFHYYDKDFNNEADTPDNFQSRRPNTSFCFLDIRSPGLGDTAMYLCATGTGGLAGELFFGEGSRLTVL.

There are a few counts of this clonotype. V and J are TRBV5-6 and TRBJ1-5; a possible D gene is TRBD1 (5 bases). The germline V and J ends were trimmed by 1 base and 6 bases, with 11 bases remaining between them. CDR1 SGHDT and CDR2 YYEEEE come from the germline V gene. The CDR3 consists of 14 residues. The CDR3 nucleotides are TGTGCCAGCAGCTTGCCAGGGACCGGTCAGCCCCAGCATTTT. It codes for CASSLPGTGQPQHF.

The J gene is TRBJ1-5, the V gene TRBV5-1; 10 positions match TRBD1. V lost 3 bases and J lost 6; bases outside the gene matches: 6. The CDR3 sequence is 15 residues long. Per the germline V gene, CDR1 is SGHRS and CDR2 is YFSETQ. The CDR3: CASSSTGGGGQPQHF. The CDR3 nucleotides are TGCGCCAGCAGCTCGACAGGGGGCGGGGGTCAGCCCCAGCATTTT.

This clonotype was seen a few times. J is TRBJ2-2 and V is TRBV7-8, with TRBD2 identical over 7 bases. The germline V gene encodes CDR1 SGHVS and CDR2 FQNEAQ. This CDR3 has 16 residues. Trimming took 2 bases from V and 0 from J; bases not matched to a gene: 3. For the CDR3, the DNA is TGTGCCAGCAGCTTACAGAGCGGGACGAACACCGGGGAGCTGTTTTTT. This gives the protein CASSLQSGTNTGELFF.

This clonotype was counted a few times. The chain couples TRBV4-2 to TRBJ1-1, with D tentatively TRBD1 (5 bases). There are 15 residues in the CDR3. Germline assignment: CDR1 LGHNA and CDR2 YNFKEQ. V lost 4 bases and J 1 base, leaving 13 bases between the germline ends. The CDR3 DNA is TGTGCCAGCAGCCCACCCGGGACGGAGAACACTGAAGCTTTCTTT. Translating it yields CASSPPGTENTEAFF.

The chain has TRBV7-2 and TRBJ2-5; 9 bases fit TRBD2. Trimming at V came to 2 bases and at J to 5 bases, leaving 9 bases not matched to a gene. Germline loops: CDR1 SGHTA, CDR2 FQGNSA. There are 16 residues in the CDR3. The CDR3 loop is CASSLRPAGGGETQYF. CDR3 in DNA: TGTGCCAGCAGCTTAAGGCCAGCGGGGGGAGGCGAGACCCAGTACTTC.

V usage is TRBV29-1 and J usage is TRBJ1-6, with TRBD1 matching over 7 bases. Germline CDR1 and CDR2: SQVTM and ANQGSEA. Trimming cost V 6 bases and J 0 bases; bases outside gene matches: 5. This CDR3 spans 15 amino acids. CDR3 coding DNA: TGCAGCGTATCGACAGGGAGCTCCTATAATTCACCCCTCCACTTT. It is translated as CSVSTGSSYNSPLHF.

This sequence joins TRBV25-1 and TRBJ1-5, with TRBD1 matching over 8 bases. Germline lookup yields CDR1 MGHDK and CDR2 SYGVNS. The V segment lost 2 bases and the J segment 4 bases; nucleotides outside the gene matches: 1. The CDR3 contains 14 residues. The CDR3 protein is CASSEGQGNQPQHF. The CDR3 coding sequence is TGTGCCAGCAGTGAAGGACAGGGAAATCAGCCCCAGCATTTT.

The chain carries TRBV12-3 or TRBV12-4 and TRBJ2-1, with D perhaps being TRBD1 or TRBD2 (5 bases each). This CDR3 has 13 amino acids. The V gene lost 1 base and the J gene lost 9 bases, with 10 bases spanning the gap. As DNA, the CDR3 is TGTGCCAGCAGTTTAGGAGGGGTCAGTGAGCAGTTCTTC. Protein product: CASSLGGVSEQFF.

This clonotype appeared a few times. The J gene is TRBJ2-1, the V gene TRBV2, with D perhaps being TRBD1 or TRBD2 (5 bases each). CDR1 SNHLY and CDR2 FYNNEI come from the germline V gene. The CDR3 totals 14 residues. Trimming cost V 5 bases and J 9 bases, with 17 bases left between them. In nucleotides, the CDR3 is TGTGCCAGCAGTCCCAGGGACCAATGGAGTGAGCAGTTCTTC. The encoded protein is CASSPRDQWSEQFF. The entire variable domain, with the rest obtained from reference TRBV2 and TRBJ2-1, is as follows: EPEVTQTPSHQVTQMGQEVILRCVPISNHLYFYWYRQILGQKVEFLVSFYNNEISEKSEIFDDQFSVERPDGSNFTLKIRSTKLEDSAMYFCASSPRDQWSEQFFGPGTRLTVL.

The chain uses TRBV12-3 or TRBV12-4 and TRBJ1-1, with D perhaps matching TRBD1 (6 bases). V gave up 6 bases and J gave up 10 bases, with 12 bases separating them. The CDR3 is made up of 11 amino acids. The chain's CDR3 is CASRYTGLAFF. The CDR3 nucleotides are TGTGCCAGCAGATACACAGGGTTAGCTTTCTTT.

This chain joins TRBV12-3 or TRBV12-4 and TRBJ2-2; D might be TRBD2 (5 bases). The CDR3 sequence is 14 residues long. V lost 3 bases and J 3 bases, leaving 8 bases between the germline ends. The DNA for the CDR3 is TGTGCCAGCAGTTTTGAGGGATACACCGGGGAGCTGTTTTTT. Translation gives CASSFEGYTGELFF.

This clonotype was observed a handful of times. This chain links TRBV19 with TRBJ1-1; TRBD1 aligns across 7 bases. Unmatched junction bases numbered 4, after V lost 1 base and J lost 5 bases. Germline values: CDR1 LNHDA, CDR2 SQIVND (reference sequence). The CDR3 is 14 amino acids. CDR3 sequence (DNA): TGTGCCAGTAGTATAGTCGCAGGGGGGACTGAAGCTTTCTTT. Translating it yields CASSIVAGGTEAFF. Looking up the rest from reference TRBV19 and TRBJ1-1 gives the full variable domain: DGGITQSPKYLFRKEGQNVTLSCEQNLNHDAMYWYRQDPGQGLRLIYYSQIVNDFQKGDIAEGYSVSREKKESFPLTVTSAQKNPTAFYLCASSIVAGGTEAFFGQGTRLTVV.

The chain has TRBV12-3 or TRBV12-4 and TRBJ2-2; 9 bases map to TRBD2. The CDR3 contains 16 residues. The V and J ends lost 10 bases and 2 bases, in that order; junction bases with no gene match: 11. The CDR3 reads CATQYGAGGNTGELFF. In nucleotides, the CDR3 is TGTGCCACCCAATACGGAGCGGGGGGAAACACCGGGGAGCTGTTTTTT.

This chain uses TRBV20-1 with TRBJ2-5; D is perhaps TRBD2 (5 bases). The germline V gene has CDR1 DFQATT and CDR2 SNEGSKA (reference sequence). Trimming shortened V by 5 bases and J by 5 bases, and 21 bases separated the two germline ends. The CDR3 is 15 amino acids. CDR3 sequence reads: CSARPRTRGRETQYF. CDR3 sequence (DNA): TGCAGTGCTCGCCCGAGGACCCGGGGTCGGGAGACCCAGTACTTC.

The rearrangement joins TRBV4-1 to TRBJ1-5; 7 bases line up with TRBD1. Germline V gene data show CDR1 as MGHRA and CDR2 as YSYEKL. The CDR3 has 14 residues. V was clipped by 2 bases and J by 4 bases; unmatched bases: 2. The CDR3 loop reads CASSQLTGNQPQHF. CDR3 nucleotides: TGCGCCAGCAGCCAATTGACAGGGAATCAGCCCCAGCATTTT.

The V call is TRBV12-3 or TRBV12-4, the J call TRBJ2-7; TRBD1 agrees at 9 bases. V lost 4 bases and J lost 5; bases outside the gene matches: 3. The CDR3 spans 13 residues. The chain's CDR3 is CASSSGTGHEQYF. In DNA form, the CDR3 reads TGTGCCAGCAGTTCCGGGACAGGGCACGAGCAGTACTTC.

This chain connects TRBV3-1 to TRBJ1-1; D unresolved. Germline CDR1 is LGHDT and CDR2 is YNNKEL (reference sequence). Deletions cut 1 base from V and 4 bases from J, with 4 bases between. This CDR3 comprises 12 residues. Written as DNA, the CDR3 is TGTGCCAGCAGCCAAGCAGCCACTGAAGCTTTCTTT. Its translation is CASSQAATEAFF.

V and J are TRBV4-1 and TRBJ2-5, with D perhaps given as TRBD1 or TRBD2 (7 bases each). This CDR3 contains 16 residues. V was trimmed by 0 bases and J by 2 bases, leaving 13 bases between them. CDR1 is MGHRA and CDR2 is YSYEKL in the germline V gene. Here the CDR3 DNA reads TGCGCCAGCAGCCAAGAAGCAGGGGGACTACAAGAGACCCAGTACTTC. The encoded protein is CASSQEAGGLQETQYF.

The gene calls are TRBV12-3 or TRBV12-4 and TRBJ2-7; TRBD1 might be the D (5 bases). V lost 3 bases and J 0 bases, leaving 9 bases between the germline ends. This CDR3 has 14 amino acids. The CDR3, as DNA: TGTGCCAGCAGTTTGACAGAGAGCTCCTACGAGCAGTACTTC. Translated: CASSLTESSYEQYF.